Described below is a single T cell receptor beta chain sequence and its context. No antigen is known for it. 5'RACE template switching generated TCR cDNA, adding a universal primer site and UMIs. Each CDR3 protein gets one entry after TCRdb re-called the 5' RACE reads with MiXCR. In the table there are a few hundred thousand distinct CDR3 sequences, roughly 5% of which are singletons. The data are from a study of T cells after yellow fever vaccination. Study overall: Where fractions had low cell numbers, libraries were prepared from them with the SMART-Seq v4 Ultra Low Input RNA kit.

Looked up from germline, CDR1 is ENHRY and CDR2 is SYGVKD. V was pared by 3 bases and J by 7 bases, with 5 bases of the junction left unmatched. The CDR3 loop spans 15 amino acids. Findings and caveats of the study: Most clones from primary vaccination resurfaced after the booster (around 97% CD4, 88% CD8).

This sequence joins TRBV10-3 and TRBJ2-1; 11 bases fit TRBD2. Material: CD4+ T cells sorted from PBMCs, obtained on the day of the yellow fever booster vaccination. The clonotype was recovered from a man aged 18 to 29 who received the YFV17D yellow fever vaccine. Written as DNA, the CDR3 is TGTGCCATCAGTGATCTAGCGGGGGGCCTTAATGAGCAGTTCTTC. Translating gives CAISDLAGGLNEQFF.